This T cell receptor (beta chain) emerged from a study of blood T cell repertoires in COVID-19 (TCRdb year 2020). With respect to the entire study: Samples covering the acute and convalescent phases of COVID-19 were provided by collaborators in the United States, Italy and Spain. The prospective study material was composed of cDNA or gDNA derived from T cells, B-cell-depleted T cells, or PBMCs. Where available, HLA class I and class II types were obtained from metadata supplied by the sample provider rather than from assay-based typing. Samples came from the ongoing ImmuneRACE study (first 160 participants) plus 1,254 subjects from 6 global collaborators. The sample metadata nearly always contained a de-identified subject ID, COVID-19 status, age in years and sex. The repertoires were released in a freely available public database intended as a resource for research on the immune response to SARS-CoV-2. Subjects who had been exposed to COVID-19, were actively infected with it, or had recovered from it provided the deeply sampled blood TCRbeta repertoires that made up the dataset.

CDR1 and CDR2 are drawn from the germline V gene: LGHNA, YSLEER. V loses 1 base at its end and J loses 1 base; junction bases beyond the gene matches: 11. The cysteine opens and the phenylalanine closes a CDR3 of 18 amino acids. The sequence is cut down to CDR3 DNA, 54 bases in frame from base 1. Study-level results and caveats: How much clinical and demographic metadata was included differed by source and by participant, and the metadata was provided uncurated.

Participants in the prospective study were enrolled through a virtual design, were aged about 18 to 100 years, and lived in about two dozen United States geographic areas. Cohort assignment in the prospective study relied on participant-reported clinical history from a screening survey and a study questionnaire. Exposed participants were defined as having been in contact with someone with a PCR-confirmed or clinician-diagnosed COVID-19 case within 2 weeks of study entry. Mobile phlebotomists in the prospective study collected whole blood, serum and a nasopharyngeal or oropharyngeal swab from every participant. Additional blood draws and questionnaires over an approximately 2-month period could optionally be provided by prospective study participants. Before DNA extraction, prospective study blood samples were shipped either frozen or at room temperature. The immunoSEQ Assay, a bias-controlled multiplex PCR, was used to amplify TCRbeta CDR3 regions from genomic DNA. The published analysis was carried out like this. Within the assay, amplification of reference gene primers was used to estimate how many nucleated cells each sample contained. Sequence reads were collapsed and filtered to measure the absolute abundance of every unique TCRbeta CDR3 rearrangement. For each sample, productive Simpson clonality was calculated as the square root of Simpson's diversity index across productive rearrangements. TCRdb took over this immuneACCESS table, retaining in-frame rearrangements with V and J assigned. Such tables are incomplete; in checked studies, under half of the missing clones stem from an unresolved V gene, and the remainder is unexplained. V and J calls plus clone size are reproduced from that table; the DNA served to infer D and trimming. The sample includes 110,000 to 150,000 clones, with under 85% observed a single time. The ten largest clonotypes hold roughly 1.7% of the sample.

A word on this clone: What antigen it recognizes has not been identified. No much larger clonotype is one base removed from it; base qualities were not supplied.

The chain was built from TRBV4-3 and TRBJ2-5; 8 junctional bases match TRBD1. The sample was PBMCs or T cells enriched from blood (not recorded which). This receptor was obtained from a woman in her late teens or twenties who had been exposed to COVID-19. The DNA is TGCGCCAGCAGCCAAGTGAAATCCGGGACAGGCTCCCAAGAGACCCAGTACTTC. Translated, it reads CASSQVKSGTGSQETQYF.